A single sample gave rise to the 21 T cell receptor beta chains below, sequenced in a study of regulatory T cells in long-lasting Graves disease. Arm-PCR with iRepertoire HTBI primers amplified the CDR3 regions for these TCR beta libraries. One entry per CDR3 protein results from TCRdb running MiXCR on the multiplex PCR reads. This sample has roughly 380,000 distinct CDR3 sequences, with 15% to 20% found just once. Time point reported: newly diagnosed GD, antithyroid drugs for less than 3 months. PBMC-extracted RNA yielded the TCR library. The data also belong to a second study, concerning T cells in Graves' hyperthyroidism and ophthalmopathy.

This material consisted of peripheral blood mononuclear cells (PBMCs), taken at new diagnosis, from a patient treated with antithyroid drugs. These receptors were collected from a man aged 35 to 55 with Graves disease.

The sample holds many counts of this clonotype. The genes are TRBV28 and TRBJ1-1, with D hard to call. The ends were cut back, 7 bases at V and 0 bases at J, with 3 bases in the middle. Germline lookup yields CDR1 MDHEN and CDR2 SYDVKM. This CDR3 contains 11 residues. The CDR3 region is CASTLNTEAFF. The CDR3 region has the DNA TGTGCCAGCACGTTGAACACTGAAGCTTTCTTT.

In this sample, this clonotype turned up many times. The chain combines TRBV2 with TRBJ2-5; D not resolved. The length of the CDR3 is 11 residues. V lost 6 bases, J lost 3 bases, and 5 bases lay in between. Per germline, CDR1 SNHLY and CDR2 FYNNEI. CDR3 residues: CASRVEETQYF. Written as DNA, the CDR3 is TGTGCCAGCAGGGTCGAAGAGACCCAGTACTTC.

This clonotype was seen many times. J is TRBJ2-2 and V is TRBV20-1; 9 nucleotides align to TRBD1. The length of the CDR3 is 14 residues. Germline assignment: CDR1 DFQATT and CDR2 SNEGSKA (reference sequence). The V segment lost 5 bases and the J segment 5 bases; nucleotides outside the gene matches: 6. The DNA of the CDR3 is TGCAGTGCTGGGGGACAGGGTGGAACCGGGGAGCTGTTTTTT. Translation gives CSAGGQGGTGELFF.

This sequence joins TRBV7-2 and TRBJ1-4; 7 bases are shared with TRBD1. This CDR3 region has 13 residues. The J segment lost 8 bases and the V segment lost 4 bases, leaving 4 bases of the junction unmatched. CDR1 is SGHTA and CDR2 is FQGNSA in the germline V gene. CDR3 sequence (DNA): TGTGCCAGCAGCTACAGGGGTGGGGAAAAACTGTTTTTT. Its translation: CASSYRGGEKLFF.

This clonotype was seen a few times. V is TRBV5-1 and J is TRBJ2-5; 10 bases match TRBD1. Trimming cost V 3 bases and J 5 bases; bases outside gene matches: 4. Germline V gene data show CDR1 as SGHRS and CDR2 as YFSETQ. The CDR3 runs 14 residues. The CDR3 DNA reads TGCGCCAGCAGCTCGGACAGGGGGACGGAGACCCAGTACTTC. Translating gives CASSSDRGTETQYF.

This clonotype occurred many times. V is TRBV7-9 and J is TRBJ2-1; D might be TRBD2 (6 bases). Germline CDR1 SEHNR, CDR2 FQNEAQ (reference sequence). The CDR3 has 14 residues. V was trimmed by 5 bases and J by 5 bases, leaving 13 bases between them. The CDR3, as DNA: TGTGCCAGCAGCCCCCGGGACTTAGACAATGAGCAGTTCTTC. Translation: CASSPRDLDNEQFF.

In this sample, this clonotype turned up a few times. This chain's CDR3 is CASSPMWRGLTDTQYF. In DNA form, the CDR3 reads TGCGCCAGCAGCCCCATGTGGAGGGGGCTCACAGATACGCAGTATTTT. The chain uses TRBV4-3 and TRBJ2-3; D is perhaps TRBD1 (7 bases). Trimming cost V 4 bases and J 2 bases, with 16 bases left between them. Germline CDR1 LGHNA, CDR2 YSLEER. The CDR3 spans 16 residues.

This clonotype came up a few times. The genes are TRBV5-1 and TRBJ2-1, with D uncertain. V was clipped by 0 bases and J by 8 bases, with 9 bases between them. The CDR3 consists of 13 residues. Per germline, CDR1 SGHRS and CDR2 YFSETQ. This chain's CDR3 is CASSLVVSDEQFF. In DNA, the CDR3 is TGCGCCAGCAGCTTGGTCGTGTCAGATGAGCAGTTCTTC.

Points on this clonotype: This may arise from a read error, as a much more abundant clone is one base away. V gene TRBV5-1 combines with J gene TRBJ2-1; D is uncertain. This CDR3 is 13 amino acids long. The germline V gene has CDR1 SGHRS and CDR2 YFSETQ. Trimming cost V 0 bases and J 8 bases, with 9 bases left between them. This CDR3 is CASSLGQDDEQFF. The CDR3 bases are TGCGCCAGCAGCTTGGGCCAGGATGATGAGCAGTTCTTC.

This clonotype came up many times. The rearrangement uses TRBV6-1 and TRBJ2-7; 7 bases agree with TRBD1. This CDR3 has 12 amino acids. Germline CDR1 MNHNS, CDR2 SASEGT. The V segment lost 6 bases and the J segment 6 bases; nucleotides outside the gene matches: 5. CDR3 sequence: CASRQGWVEQYF. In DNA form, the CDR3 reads TGTGCCAGCAGACAGGGGTGGGTCGAGCAGTACTTC.

CDR3 bases: TGCAGTGCTGTGGGCAGGGGCGGATTGGCCGGGGAGCTGTTTTTT. Its translation: CSAVGRGGLAGELFF. V gene TRBV20-1 combines with J gene TRBJ2-2, with a weak D call TRBD1 (6 bases). V lost 5 bases, J lost 6 bases, and 19 bases lay in between. The CDR3 extends over 15 amino acids. Per the germline V gene, CDR1 is DFQATT and CDR2 is SNEGSKA (reference sequence).

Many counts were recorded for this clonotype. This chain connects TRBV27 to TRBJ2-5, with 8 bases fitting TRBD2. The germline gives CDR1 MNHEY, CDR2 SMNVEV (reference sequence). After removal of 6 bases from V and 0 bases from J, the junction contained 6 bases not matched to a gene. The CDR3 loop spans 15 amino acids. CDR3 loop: CASRTAGVYQETQYF. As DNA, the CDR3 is TGTGCCAGCAGGACAGCGGGGGTGTACCAAGAGACCCAGTACTTC.

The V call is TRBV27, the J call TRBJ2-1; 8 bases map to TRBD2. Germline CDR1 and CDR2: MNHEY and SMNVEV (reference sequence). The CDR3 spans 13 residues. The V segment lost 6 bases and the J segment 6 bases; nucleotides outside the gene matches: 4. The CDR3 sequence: CASRAGLVNEQFF. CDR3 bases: TGTGCCAGCAGAGCGGGACTAGTCAATGAGCAGTTCTTC.

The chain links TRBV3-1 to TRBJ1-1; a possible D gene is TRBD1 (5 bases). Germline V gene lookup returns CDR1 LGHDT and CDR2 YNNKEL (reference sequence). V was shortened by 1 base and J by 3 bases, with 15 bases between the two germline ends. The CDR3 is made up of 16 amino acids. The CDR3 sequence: CASSQVREPGHTEAFF. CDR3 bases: TGTGCCAGCAGCCAAGTAAGAGAGCCGGGGCACACTGAAGCTTTCTTT.

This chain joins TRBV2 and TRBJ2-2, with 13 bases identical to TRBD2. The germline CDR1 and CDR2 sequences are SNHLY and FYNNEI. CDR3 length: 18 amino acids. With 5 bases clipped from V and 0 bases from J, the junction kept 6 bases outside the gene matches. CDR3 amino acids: CASSFYGLAGANTGELFF. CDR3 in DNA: TGTGCCAGCAGTTTTTACGGACTAGCGGGGGCGAACACCGGGGAGCTGTTTTTT.

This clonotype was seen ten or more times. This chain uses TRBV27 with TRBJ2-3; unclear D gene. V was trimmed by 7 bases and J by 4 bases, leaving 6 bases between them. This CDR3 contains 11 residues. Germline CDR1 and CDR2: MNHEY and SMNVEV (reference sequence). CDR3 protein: CASTFADTQYF. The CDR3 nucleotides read TGTGCCAGCACTTTCGCAGATACGCAGTATTTT.

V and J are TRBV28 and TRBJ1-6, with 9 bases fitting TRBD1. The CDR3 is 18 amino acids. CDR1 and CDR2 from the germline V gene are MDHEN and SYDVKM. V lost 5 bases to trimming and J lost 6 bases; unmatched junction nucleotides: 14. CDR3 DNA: TGTGCCAGCAGTCCCTCCACCTTACAGGGGGCGGGTAATTCACCCCTCCACTTT. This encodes CASSPSTLQGAGNSPLHF.

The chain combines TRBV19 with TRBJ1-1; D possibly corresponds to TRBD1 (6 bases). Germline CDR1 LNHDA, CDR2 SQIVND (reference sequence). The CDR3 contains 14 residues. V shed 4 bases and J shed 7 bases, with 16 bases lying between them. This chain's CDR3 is CASSRTGTFVEAFF. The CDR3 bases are TGTGCCAGTAGTAGAACCGGGACATTCGTTGAAGCTTTCTTT.

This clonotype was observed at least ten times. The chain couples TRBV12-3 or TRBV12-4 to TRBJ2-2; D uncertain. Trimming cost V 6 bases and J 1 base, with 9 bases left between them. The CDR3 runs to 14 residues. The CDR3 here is CASSLVQNTGELFF. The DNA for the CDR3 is TGTGCCAGCAGCTTGGTACAGAACACCGGGGAGCTGTTTTTT.

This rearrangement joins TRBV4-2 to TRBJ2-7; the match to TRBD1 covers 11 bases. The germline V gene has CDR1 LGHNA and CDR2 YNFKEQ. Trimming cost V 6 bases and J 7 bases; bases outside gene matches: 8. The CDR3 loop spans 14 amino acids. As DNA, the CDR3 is TGTGCCAGCAGTTTAAGCCGGGACAGGGGGGAGCAGTACTTC. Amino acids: CASSLSRDRGEQYF.

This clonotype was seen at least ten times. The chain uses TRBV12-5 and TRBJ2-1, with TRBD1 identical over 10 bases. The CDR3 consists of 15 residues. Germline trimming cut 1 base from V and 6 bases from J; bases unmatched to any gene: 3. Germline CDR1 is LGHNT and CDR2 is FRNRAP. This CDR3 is CASGLGQGARNEQFF. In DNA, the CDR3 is TGTGCTAGTGGTTTGGGACAGGGGGCGCGCAATGAGCAGTTCTTC.